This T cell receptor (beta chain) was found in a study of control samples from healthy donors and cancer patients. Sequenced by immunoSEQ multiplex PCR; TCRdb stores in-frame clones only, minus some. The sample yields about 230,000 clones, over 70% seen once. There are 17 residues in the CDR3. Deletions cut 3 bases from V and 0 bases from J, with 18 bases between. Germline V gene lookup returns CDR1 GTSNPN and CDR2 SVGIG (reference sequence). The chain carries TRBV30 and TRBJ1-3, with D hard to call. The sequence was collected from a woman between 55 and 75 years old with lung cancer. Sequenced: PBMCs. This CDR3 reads CAWRPFSSAGSGNTIYF. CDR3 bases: TGTGCCTGGAGACCCTTCAGTAGCGCTGGCTCTGGAAACACCATATATTTT.